At least ten counts were recorded for the clone carrying this T cell receptor (beta chain). Antigen: not known. Time point indicated: patch test 2, 6 weeks after DPC sensitization. As to treatment: therapeutic diphenylcyclopropenone sensitization with weekly scalp DPC. Total RNA was isolated from whole blood that had not been fractionated. Investigators collected blood before applying each patch test. This specimen belongs to a study of human T cells and chemical hapten exposure. Study-wide background: Scalp application of diphenylcyclopropenone was performed weekly in patients across the entire approximately 25-week study. Study-wide points: TCRs above 1 in 1000 frequency did not change with DPC sensitization.

As processed by the authors: Counts of TCRs in each sample centred on a median of about 96,000 and extended from around 24,000 to 710,000. TCRdb used MiXCR to reprocess the RACE reads, holding one entry per CDR3 protein. TCRdb, not the authors, supplied the V and J calls. The data show roughly 43,000 distinct CDR3 sequences, 8.5% to 10% seen once. The clonotype originates from a woman between 25 and 40 years old with alopecia areata. Some clones in this sample may be carry-over from other donors' samples. This specimen consisted of whole blood, obtained in connection with sensitization to the hapten diphenylcyclopropenone (DPC).

The CDR3 protein is CSARGTSGANVLTF. DNA for the CDR3: TGCAGTGCTAGAGGCACCTCAGGGGCCAACGTCCTGACTTTC. J is TRBJ2-6 and V is TRBV20-1; D unclear. V lost 1 base and J lost 4, with 8 bases in between. Per the germline V gene, CDR1 is DFQATT and CDR2 is SNEGSKA (reference sequence). The CDR3 is 14 residues long.